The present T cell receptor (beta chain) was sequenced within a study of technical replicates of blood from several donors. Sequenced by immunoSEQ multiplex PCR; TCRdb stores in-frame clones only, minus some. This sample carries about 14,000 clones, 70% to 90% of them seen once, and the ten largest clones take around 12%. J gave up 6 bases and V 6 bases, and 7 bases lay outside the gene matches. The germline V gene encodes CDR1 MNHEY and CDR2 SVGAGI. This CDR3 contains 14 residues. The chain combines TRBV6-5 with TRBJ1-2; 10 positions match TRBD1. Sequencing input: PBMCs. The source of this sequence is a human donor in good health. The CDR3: CASRGTGDGNGYTF. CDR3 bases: TGTGCCAGCAGGGGGACAGGGGACGGGAATGGCTACACCTTC.